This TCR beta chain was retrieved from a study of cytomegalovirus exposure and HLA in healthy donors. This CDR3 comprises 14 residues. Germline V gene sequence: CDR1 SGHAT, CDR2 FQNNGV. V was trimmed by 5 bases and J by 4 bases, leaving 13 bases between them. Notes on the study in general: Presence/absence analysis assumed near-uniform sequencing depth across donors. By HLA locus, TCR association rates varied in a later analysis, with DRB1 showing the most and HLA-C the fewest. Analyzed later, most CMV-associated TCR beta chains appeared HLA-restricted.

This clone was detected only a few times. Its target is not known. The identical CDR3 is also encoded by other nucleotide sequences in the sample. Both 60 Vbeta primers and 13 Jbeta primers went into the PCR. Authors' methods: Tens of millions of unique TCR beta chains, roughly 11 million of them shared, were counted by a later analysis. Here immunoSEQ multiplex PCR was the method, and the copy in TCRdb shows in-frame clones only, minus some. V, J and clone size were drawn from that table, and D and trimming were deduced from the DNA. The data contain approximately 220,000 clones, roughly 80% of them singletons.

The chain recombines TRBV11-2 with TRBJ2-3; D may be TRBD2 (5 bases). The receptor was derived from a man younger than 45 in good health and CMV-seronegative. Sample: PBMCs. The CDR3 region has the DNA TGTGCCAGCAGCCTACTAGGGTTTGCAGATACGCAGTATTTT. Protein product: CASSLLGFADTQYF.